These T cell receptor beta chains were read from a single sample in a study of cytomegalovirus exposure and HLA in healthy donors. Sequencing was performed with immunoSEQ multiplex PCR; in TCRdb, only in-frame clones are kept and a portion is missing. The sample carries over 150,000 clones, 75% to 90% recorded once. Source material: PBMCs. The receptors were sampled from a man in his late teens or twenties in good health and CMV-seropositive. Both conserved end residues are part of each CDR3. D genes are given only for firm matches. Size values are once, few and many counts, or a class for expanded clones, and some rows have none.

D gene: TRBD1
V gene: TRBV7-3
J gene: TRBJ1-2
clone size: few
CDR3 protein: CASSPRQGDDYGYTF
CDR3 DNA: TGTGCCAGCAGCCCAAGACAGGGTGACGACTATGGCTACACCTTC

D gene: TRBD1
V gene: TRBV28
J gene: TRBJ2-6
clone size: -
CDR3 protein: CASTYLGQGAGANVLTF
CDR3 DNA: TGTGCCAGCACTTATCTGGGACAGGGGGCTGGGGCCAACGTCCTGACTTTC

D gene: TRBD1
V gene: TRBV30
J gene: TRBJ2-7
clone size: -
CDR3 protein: CAWKTGGGGEQYF
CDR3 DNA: TGTGCCTGGAAGACAGGGGGCGGGGGCGAGCAGTACTTC

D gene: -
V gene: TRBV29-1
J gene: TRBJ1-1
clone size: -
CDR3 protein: CSVYRARDTEAFF
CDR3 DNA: TGCAGCGTTTACAGGGCCCGGGACACTGAAGCTTTCTTT

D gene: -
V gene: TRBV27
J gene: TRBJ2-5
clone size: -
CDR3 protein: CASSLGAWTQETQYF
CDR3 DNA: TGTGCCAGCAGTTTAGGGGCTTGGACGCAAGAGACCCAGTACTTC

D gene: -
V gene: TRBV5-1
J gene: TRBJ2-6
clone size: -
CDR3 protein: CASSTEANVLTF
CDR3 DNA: TGCGCCAGCAGTACTGAGGCCAACGTCCTGACTTTC

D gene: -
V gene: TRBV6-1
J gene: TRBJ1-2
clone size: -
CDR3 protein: CASSERGLARYTF
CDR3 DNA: TGTGCCAGCAGTGAAAGAGGCTTGGCCCGCTACACCTTC

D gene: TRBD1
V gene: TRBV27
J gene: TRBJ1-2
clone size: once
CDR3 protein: CASSYGQGSGYTF
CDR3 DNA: TGTGCCAGCAGTTACGGACAGGGGAGTGGCTACACCTTC

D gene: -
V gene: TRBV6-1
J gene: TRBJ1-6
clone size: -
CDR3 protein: CASSDLNRNSPLHF
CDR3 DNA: TGTGCCAGCAGTGACTTAAACAGGAATTCACCCCTCCACTTT

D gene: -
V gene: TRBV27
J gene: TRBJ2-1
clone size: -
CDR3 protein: CASTNSGPLYNEQFF
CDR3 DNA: TGTGCCAGCACAAATAGCGGTCCTCTGTACAATGAGCAGTTCTTC

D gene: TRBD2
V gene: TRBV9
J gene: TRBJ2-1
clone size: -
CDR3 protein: CASSVLSGGSGNEQFF
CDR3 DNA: TGTGCCAGCAGCGTCCTTAGCGGGGGCTCGGGGAATGAGCAGTTCTTC

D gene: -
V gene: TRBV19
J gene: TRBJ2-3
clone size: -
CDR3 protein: CASSAPEAATQYF
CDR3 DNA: TGTGCCAGTAGTGCCCCCGAAGCGGCTACGCAGTATTTT

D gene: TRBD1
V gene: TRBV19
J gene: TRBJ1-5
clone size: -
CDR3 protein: CASRLDRGHSQPQHF
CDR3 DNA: TGTGCCAGTAGACTTGACAGGGGGCATAGTCAGCCCCAGCATTTT

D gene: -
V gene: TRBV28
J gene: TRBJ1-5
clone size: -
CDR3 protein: CASSSYQPQHF
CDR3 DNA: TGTGCCAGCAGTTCCTATCAGCCCCAGCATTTT

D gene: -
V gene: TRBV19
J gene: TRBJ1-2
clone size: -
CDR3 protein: CASPQGFDYGYTF
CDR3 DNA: TGTGCCAGTCCGCAGGGATTCGACTATGGCTACACCTTC

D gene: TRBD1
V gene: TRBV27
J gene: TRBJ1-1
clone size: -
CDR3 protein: CASGGQGSEAFF
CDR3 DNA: TGTGCCAGCGGGGGACAGGGCTCTGAAGCTTTCTTT

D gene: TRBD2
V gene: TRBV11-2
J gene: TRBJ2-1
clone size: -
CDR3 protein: CASSLGLAGLGEQFF
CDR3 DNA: TGTGCCAGCAGCTTAGGGCTAGCGGGGTTGGGTGAGCAGTTCTTC

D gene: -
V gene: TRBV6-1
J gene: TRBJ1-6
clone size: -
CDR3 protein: CASSEARQTYNSPLHF
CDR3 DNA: TGTGCCAGCAGTGAAGCACGACAGACCTATAATTCACCCCTCCACTTT

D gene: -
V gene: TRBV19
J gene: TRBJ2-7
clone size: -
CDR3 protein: CASSPSAGFYEQYF
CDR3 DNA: TGTGCCAGTAGTCCCTCGGCGGGTTTCTACGAGCAGTACTTC

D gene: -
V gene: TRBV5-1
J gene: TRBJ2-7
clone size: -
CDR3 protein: CASSLAQGWDYEQYF
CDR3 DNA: TGCGCCAGCAGCTTGGCGCAGGGTTGGGACTACGAGCAGTACTTC

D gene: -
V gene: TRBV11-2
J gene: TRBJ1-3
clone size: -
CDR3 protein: CASSLGAGAGNTIYF
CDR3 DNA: TGTGCCAGCAGCTTAGGTGCAGGGGCAGGAAACACCATATATTTT

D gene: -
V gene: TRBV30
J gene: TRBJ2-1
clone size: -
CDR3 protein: CAWSVSGYNNEQFF
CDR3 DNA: TGTGCCTGGAGTGTTTCGGGTTATAACAATGAGCAGTTCTTC

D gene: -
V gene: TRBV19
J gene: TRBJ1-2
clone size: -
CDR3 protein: CASSPRTAPYGYTF
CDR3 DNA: TGTGCCAGTAGTCCTAGGACAGCGCCCTATGGCTACACCTTC

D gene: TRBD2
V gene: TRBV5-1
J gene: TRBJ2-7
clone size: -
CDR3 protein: CASSSGLAGGPYEQYF
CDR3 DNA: TGCGCCAGCAGCTCGGGACTAGCGGGAGGTCCCTACGAGCAGTACTTC

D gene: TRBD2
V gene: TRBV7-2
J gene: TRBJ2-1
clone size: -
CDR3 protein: CASSAAGGSYNEQFF
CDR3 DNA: TGTGCCAGCAGCGCGGCGGGGGGCTCCTACAATGAGCAGTTCTTC

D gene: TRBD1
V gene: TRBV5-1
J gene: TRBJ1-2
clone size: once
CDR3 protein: CASSPSGGNNYGYTF
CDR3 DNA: TGCGCCAGCAGCCCTTCAGGGGGGAATAACTATGGCTACACCTTC

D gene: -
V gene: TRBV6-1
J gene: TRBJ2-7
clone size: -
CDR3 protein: CASRQLTSAGEQYF
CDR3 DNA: TGTGCCAGCAGGCAACTGACCTCTGCCGGGGAGCAGTACTTC

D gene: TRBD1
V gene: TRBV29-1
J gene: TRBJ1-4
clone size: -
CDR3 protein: CSVGWARTGTEEKLFF
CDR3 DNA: TGCAGCGTTGGCTGGGCGCGAACCGGGACAGAAGAAAAACTGTTTTTT

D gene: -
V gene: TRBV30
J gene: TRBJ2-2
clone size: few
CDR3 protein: CAWSVTGIGELFF
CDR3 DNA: TGTGCCTGGAGTGTAACGGGTATCGGGGAGCTGTTTTTT

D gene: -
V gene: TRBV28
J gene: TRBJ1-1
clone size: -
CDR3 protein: CASSLVSEAFF
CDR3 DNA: TGTGCCAGCAGTTTAGTCTCTGAAGCTTTCTTT

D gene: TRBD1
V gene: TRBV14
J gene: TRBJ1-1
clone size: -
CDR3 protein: CASSTTGGDTEAFF
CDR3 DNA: TGTGCCAGCAGTACTACAGGGGGGGACACTGAAGCTTTCTTT

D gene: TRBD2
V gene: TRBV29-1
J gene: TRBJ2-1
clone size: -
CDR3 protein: CSGLAGGSSYNEQFF
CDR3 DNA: TGCAGCGGACTAGCGGGAGGAAGCTCCTACAATGAGCAGTTCTTC

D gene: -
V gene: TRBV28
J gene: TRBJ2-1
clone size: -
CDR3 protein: CASSLRGLSSYNEQFF
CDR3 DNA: TGTGCCAGCAGTTTGAGAGGTTTAAGCTCCTACAATGAGCAGTTCTTC

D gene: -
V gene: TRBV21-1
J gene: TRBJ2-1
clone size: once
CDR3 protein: CASSKALMGLARNEQFF
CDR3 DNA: TGTGCCAGCAGCAAAGCCCTGATGGGACTAGCACGCAATGAGCAGTTCTTC

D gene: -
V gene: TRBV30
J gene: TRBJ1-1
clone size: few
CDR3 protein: CACLDKVGLGAFF
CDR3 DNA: TGTGCCTGTTTGGACAAGGTTGGTCTAGGAGCTTTCTTT

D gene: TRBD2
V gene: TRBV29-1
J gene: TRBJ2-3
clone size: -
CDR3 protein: CSVGRGGLVTDTQYF
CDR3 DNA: TGCAGCGTTGGGCGGGGGGGATTGGTAACAGATACGCAGTATTTT

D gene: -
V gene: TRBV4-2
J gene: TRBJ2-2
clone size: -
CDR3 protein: CASSQDEATGELFF
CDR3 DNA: TGTGCCAGCAGCCAAGATGAAGCCACCGGGGAGCTGTTTTTT

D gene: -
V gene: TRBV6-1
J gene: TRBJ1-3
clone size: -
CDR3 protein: CASSVADGNTIYF
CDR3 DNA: TGTGCCAGCAGTGTGGCGGATGGAAACACCATATATTTT

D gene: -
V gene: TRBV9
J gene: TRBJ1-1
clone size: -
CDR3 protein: CASSPREGGYTEAFF
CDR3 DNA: TGTGCCAGCAGCCCCCGGGAAGGCGGCTACACTGAAGCTTTCTTT

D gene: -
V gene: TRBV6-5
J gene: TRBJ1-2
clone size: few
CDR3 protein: CASSQGHGYTF
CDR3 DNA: TGTGCCAGCAGCCAGGGGCATGGCTACACCTTC

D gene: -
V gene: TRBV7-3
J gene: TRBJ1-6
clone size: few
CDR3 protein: CASSFRQNSPLHF
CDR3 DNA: TGTGCCAGCAGCTTCCGACAGAATTCACCCCTCCACTTT

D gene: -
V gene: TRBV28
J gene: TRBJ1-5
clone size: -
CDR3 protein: CASSFERGNQPQHF
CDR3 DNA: TGTGCCAGCAGTTTCGAACGCGGCAATCAGCCCCAGCATTTT

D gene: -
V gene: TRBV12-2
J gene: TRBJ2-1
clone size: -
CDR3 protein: CASRLVGGETNEQFF
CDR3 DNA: TGTGCAAGTCGCTTAGTGGGGGGAGAAACAAATGAGCAGTTCTTC

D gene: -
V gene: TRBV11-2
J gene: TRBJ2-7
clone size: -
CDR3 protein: CASSLDSGFYEQYF
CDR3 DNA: TGTGCCAGCAGCTTAGATTCGGGGTTTTACGAGCAGTACTTC

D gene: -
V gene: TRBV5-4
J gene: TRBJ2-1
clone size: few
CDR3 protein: CASSRTDNEQFF
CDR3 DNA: TGTGCCAGCAGCCGGACAGATAATGAGCAGTTCTTC

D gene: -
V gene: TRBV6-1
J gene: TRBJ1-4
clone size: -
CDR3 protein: CASSEGGGSNEKLFF
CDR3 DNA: TGTGCCAGCAGTGAAGGGGGGGGATCTAATGAAAAACTGTTTTTT

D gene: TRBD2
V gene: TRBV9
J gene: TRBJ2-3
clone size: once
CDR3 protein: CASSFPSGVSTDTQYF
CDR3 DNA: TGTGCCAGCAGCTTCCCTAGCGGGGTTAGCACAGATACGCAGTATTTT

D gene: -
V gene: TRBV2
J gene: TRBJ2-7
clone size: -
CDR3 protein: CASSTEGAQQYF
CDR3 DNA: TGTGCCAGCAGCACGGAGGGGGCCCAGCAGTACTTC

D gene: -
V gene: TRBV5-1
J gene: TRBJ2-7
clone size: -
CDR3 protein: CASSRVSGDYEQYF
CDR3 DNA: TGCGCCAGCAGCCGTGTCTCAGGGGACTACGAGCAGTACTTC